These 27 T cell receptor beta chains came from one sample sequenced in a study of vaccination effects on CD4 cells after COVID-19. Using viral peptide pools, the ViraFEST assay grew out antigen-specific CD4+ T cells prior to sequencing. It was after roughly ten days of culture that CD4+ T cells were isolated. It was between March and December 2020 that the person had a SARS-CoV-2 infection confirmed by PCR. No antigen is known for these receptors. Method: immunoSEQ multiplex PCR; TCRdb's copy keeps in-frame clones and lacks some. Altogether roughly 25,000 clones are present, 75% to 85% being singletons, with the ten largest covering around 15%. Sequencing used CD4+ T cells from PBMCs cultured with HCoV-NL63 spike peptides, obtained before COVID-19 vaccination. These receptors all come from a human donor who had a prior SARS-CoV-2 infection.

The V gene is TRBV6-6, the J gene TRBJ2-4; D is uncertain. CDR1 is MNHNY and CDR2 is SVGAGI in the germline V gene (reference sequence). The ends were cut back, 2 bases at V and 8 bases at J, with 4 bases in the middle. The CDR3 is 11 residues long. CDR3 residues: CASSYGDIQYF. The DNA of the CDR3 is TGTGCCAGCAGTTACGGGGACATTCAGTACTTC.

This clone has just one count. The chain links TRBV19 to TRBJ2-1; possibly TRBD1 for D (7 bases). The germline CDR1 and CDR2 sequences are LNHDA and SQIVND (reference sequence). There are 16 residues in the CDR3. Trimming pared 3 bases from V and 7 bases from J, leaving 19 bases between. The CDR3 region is CASSIFWAGGRNEQFF. In DNA, the CDR3 is TGTGCCAGTAGTATCTTCTGGGCAGGGGGGAGGAATGAGCAGTTCTTC. The complete variable domain, with remaining parts taken from reference TRBV19 and TRBJ2-1, reads DGGITQSPKYLFRKEGQNVTLSCEQNLNHDAMYWYRQDPGQGLRLIYYSQIVNDFQKGDIAEGYSVSREKKESFPLTVTSAQKNPTAFYLCASSIFWAGGRNEQFFGPGTRLTVL.

V and J are TRBV9 and TRBJ2-3; 11 bases fit TRBD2. After removal of 4 bases from V and 8 bases from J, the junction contained 9 bases not matched to a gene. Germline CDR1 reads SGDLS; CDR2 reads YYNGEE. CDR3 size: 15 residues. The CDR3 here is CASSTLGTSGLTQYF. The CDR3 DNA reads as TGTGCCAGCAGCACCCTCGGGACTAGCGGACTTACGCAGTATTTT.

The rearrangement links TRBV2 to TRBJ2-1; D perhaps matches TRBD2 (6 bases). V lost 6 bases to trimming and J lost 2 bases, with 14 bases between them. The CDR3 loop spans 15 amino acids. Germline V CDR1 and CDR2: SNHLY, FYNNEI. The CDR3 protein is CASSDGGLPYNEQFF. The CDR3, as DNA: TGTGCCAGCAGCGACGGCGGACTACCCTACAATGAGCAGTTCTTC.

The V call is TRBV6-5, the J call TRBJ2-7; D ambiguous. The CDR3 length is 15 residues. V was cut by 0 bases and J by 0 bases, with 9 bases left in between. In germline, CDR1 is MNHEY, CDR2 SVGAGI. In DNA, the CDR3 is TGTGCCAGCAGTTACTCTCCGGTTCCCTCCTACGAGCAGTACTTC. Amino acids: CASSYSPVPSYEQYF.

DNA for the CDR3: TGCGCCAGCAGTGAGTCGGGGCGGACTAGCACAGATACGCAGTATTTT. Protein sequence: CASSESGRTSTDTQYF. V usage is TRBV10-1 and J usage is TRBJ2-3, with D tentatively TRBD1 or TRBD2 (5 bases each). Trimming took 0 bases from V and 0 from J, leaving 10 bases between them. Germline CDR1 reads WNHNN; CDR2 reads SYGVQD (reference sequence). This CDR3 has 16 amino acids.

The chain uses TRBV30 and TRBJ2-7; D unclear. V was trimmed by 7 bases and J by 0 bases, leaving 13 bases between them. The CDR3 has 13 amino acids. Germline CDR1 GTSNPN, CDR2 SVGIG (reference sequence). The chain's CDR3 is CAFFIPASYEQYF. In DNA, the CDR3 is TGTGCCTTTTTCATCCCAGCCTCCTACGAGCAGTACTTC.

This clone has more than one count but fewer than ten. The chain employs TRBV2 and TRBJ1-6; TRBD1 matches 9 bases. The CDR3 runs 19 residues. Germline V gene lookup returns CDR1 SNHLY and CDR2 FYNNEI. Trimming at V came to 6 bases and at J to 9 bases, leaving 21 bases not matched to a gene. CDR3 loop: CASRRSLRDREQGRSPLHF. CDR3 bases: TGTGCCAGCAGGCGATCACTCCGGGACAGGGAACAGGGGCGTTCACCCCTCCACTTT.

The rearrangement joins TRBV18 to TRBJ2-3, with 8 bases identical to TRBD2. CDR3 length: 14 residues. The germline CDR1 and CDR2 sequences are KGHSH and LQKENI. V dropped 4 bases and J dropped 0; count of bases not matched to a gene: 0. CDR3 DNA: TGTGCCAGCTCACTAGCGGGGAGCACAGATACGCAGTATTTT. Translating gives CASSLAGSTDTQYF.

The genes are TRBV7-9 and TRBJ2-7; D gene unclear. CDR3 length: 13 residues. Trimming shortened V by 2 bases and J by 6 bases, and 11 bases separated the two germline ends. Germline V gene data show CDR1 as SEHNR and CDR2 as FQNEAQ (reference sequence). CDR3 DNA: TGTGCCAGCAGCTTACTTTCTAGTCGCGAGCAGTACTTC. This encodes CASSLLSSREQYF. Supplemented by reference TRBV7-9 and TRBJ2-7, the full variable domain reads DTGVSQNPRHKITKRGQNVTFRCDPISEHNRLYWYRQTLGQGPEFLTYFQNEAQLEKSRLLSDRFSAERPKGSFSTLEIQRTEQGDSAMYLCASSLLSSREQYFGPGTRLTVT.

The V call is TRBV18, the J call TRBJ2-1; 7 positions agree with TRBD2. CDR1 is KGHSH and CDR2 is LQKENI in the germline V gene. The CDR3 length is 14 residues. With V trimmed by 4 bases and J by 7 bases, 7 bases remained unmatched. CDR3 sequence reads: CASSQSTSENEQFF. The CDR3 bases are TGTGCCAGCTCACAAAGCACTAGCGAGAATGAGCAGTTCTTC. The variable domain in full, with the rest retrieved from reference TRBV18 and TRBJ2-1, is NAGVMQNPRHLVRRRGQEARLRCSPMKGHSHVYWYRQLPEEGLKFMVYLQKENIIDESGMPKERFSAEFPKEGPSILRIQQVVRGDSAAYFCASSQSTSENEQFFGPGTRLTVL.

This chain joins TRBV5-1 and TRBJ2-5, with 10 bases fitting TRBD1. The CDR3 totals 17 residues. V shed 2 bases and J 5 bases; nucleotides not matched to a gene: 12. CDR1 and CDR2 (germline): SGHRS, YFSETQ. In DNA form, the CDR3 reads TGCGCCAGCAGCTTTACCACGGGGACAGGGGTGGCGGAGACCCAGTACTTC. Residues: CASSFTTGTGVAETQYF.

The genes are TRBV12-3 or TRBV12-4 and TRBJ1-2; D not resolved. The CDR3 totals 12 residues. The V gene lost 2 bases and the J gene lost 5 bases, with 6 bases spanning the gap. The CDR3 loop is CASSLLGYGYTF. CDR3 DNA: TGTGCCAGCAGTTTACTGGGGTATGGCTACACCTTC.

This sequence joins TRBV24-1 and TRBJ2-2; either TRBD1 or TRBD2 may fit D (5 bases each). Trimming cost V 10 bases and J 8 bases, with 25 bases left between them. Per the germline V gene, CDR1 is KGHDR and CDR2 is SFDVKD. The CDR3 is 16 residues long. The CDR3 DNA reads TGTGCCACAGCCCGCTCCATCAACCCGGGGCGGGGGGAGCTGTTTTTT. Protein: CATARSINPGRGELFF.

The sample holds a few counts of this clone. The chain combines TRBV9 with TRBJ1-6, with D perhaps matching TRBD1 (6 bases). V lost 3 bases and J 7 bases, leaving 8 bases between the germline ends. Germline values: CDR1 SGDLS, CDR2 YYNGEE. The CDR3 loop spans 13 amino acids. This chain's CDR3 is CASSDRANSPLHF. For the CDR3, the DNA is TGTGCCAGCAGCGACAGGGCCAATTCACCCCTCCACTTT.

The CDR3 loop reads CATSDVTATDTQYF. The CDR3 bases are TGTGCCACCAGTGATGTGACAGCGACAGATACGCAGTATTTT. The rearrangement joins TRBV24-1 to TRBJ2-3, with a weak D call TRBD1 (5 bases). The ends were cut back, 3 bases at V and 3 bases at J, with 9 bases in the middle. Germline V gene lookup returns CDR1 KGHDR and CDR2 SFDVKD. This CDR3 contains 14 residues.

The genes are TRBV6-5 and TRBJ2-1, with 10 positions matching TRBD1. With 2 bases clipped from V and 4 bases from J, the junction kept 5 bases outside the gene matches. The CDR3 extends over 16 amino acids. Germline V gene data show CDR1 as MNHEY and CDR2 as SVGAGI. The CDR3 nucleotides read TGTGCCAGCAGTTACCGGACAGGGGGAAAATACAATGAGCAGTTCTTC. It encodes CASSYRTGGKYNEQFF.

The chain joins TRBV9 to TRBJ1-1, with D uncertain. The V end was cut by 0 bases, the J end by 3 bases, with 9 bases between. The CDR3 length is 14 residues. Germline V gene lookup returns CDR1 SGDLS and CDR2 YYNGEE. The CDR3 loop reads CASSVEQWDTEAFF. The CDR3 nucleotides read TGTGCCAGCAGCGTAGAACAGTGGGACACTGAAGCTTTCTTT.

V usage is TRBV29-1 and J usage is TRBJ2-1, with D perhaps given as TRBD1 or TRBD2 (6 bases each). CDR3 length: 13 amino acids. Trimming removed 5 bases at V and 3 bases at J, with 11 bases between. Germline CDR1 reads SQVTM; CDR2 reads ANQGSEA. DNA for the CDR3: TGCAGCGTTCGCAGGGGAGGCTACAATGAGCAGTTCTTC. This sequence encodes CSVRRGGYNEQFF.

This chain uses TRBV9 with TRBJ1-2; tentatively, D is TRBD1 (5 bases). Germline loops: CDR1 SGDLS, CDR2 YYNGEE. V lost 3 bases to trimming and J lost 2 bases, with 8 bases between them. The CDR3 spans 13 residues. Written as DNA, the CDR3 is TGTGCCAGCAGCGCCGGGACCAACTATGGCTACACCTTC. This translates into CASSAGTNYGYTF.

This chain links TRBV15 with TRBJ1-4; D may be TRBD1 (5 bases). Germline-derived CDR1 and CDR2 are LNHNV and YYDKDF (reference sequence). The CDR3 runs to 16 residues. V dropped 1 base and J dropped 3 bases, with 12 bases sitting between them. The CDR3 spells CATSRGQTVSNEKLFF. The CDR3 region has the DNA TGTGCCACCAGCAGAGGCCAGACAGTTTCTAATGAAAAACTGTTTTTT.

J is TRBJ2-2 and V is TRBV5-6; a weak D match, TRBD1 (5 bases). The germline V gene has CDR1 SGHDT and CDR2 YYEEEE. The CDR3 covers 16 residues. Trimming removed 4 bases at V and 1 base at J, with 14 bases between. CDR3 amino acids: CASSRMTALNTGELFF. CDR3 DNA: TGTGCCAGCAGCCGAATGACAGCCCTGAACACCGGGGAGCTGTTTTTT.

J is TRBJ2-5 and V is TRBV27; 7 bases line up with TRBD1. With V trimmed by 10 bases and J by 1 base, 9 bases remained unmatched. Germline V gene sequence: CDR1 MNHEY, CDR2 SMNVEV (reference sequence). This CDR3 contains 14 residues. CDR3 sequence: CATLNRDSQETQYF. Written as DNA, the CDR3 is TGTGCCACCCTAAATAGGGACAGCCAAGAGACCCAGTACTTC.

This sequence joins TRBV27 and TRBJ1-5; no clear D gene. CDR1 MNHEY and CDR2 SMNVEV come from the germline V gene (reference sequence). This CDR3 has 15 residues. V dropped 7 bases and J dropped 0 bases, with 13 bases sitting between them. The CDR3 DNA reads TGTGCCAGCACCGAGTACTGGAATAGCAATCAGCCCCAGCATTTT. It yields the protein CASTEYWNSNQPQHF.

The CDR3 coding sequence is TGTGCCAGCTCACCCGCGGACACGGCCTTTAACTCTGGAAACACCATATATTTT. It codes for CASSPADTAFNSGNTIYF. The chain uses TRBV18 and TRBJ1-3; D perhaps matches TRBD1 (5 bases). The CDR3 runs 18 residues. Trimming cost V 3 bases and J 0 bases, with 18 bases left between them. Germline lookup yields CDR1 KGHSH and CDR2 LQKENI.

The V gene is TRBV3-1 (or the pseudogene TRBV3-2), the J gene TRBJ2-3; 11 bases match TRBD2. V gave up 4 bases and J gave up 5 bases; unmatched junction bases: 5. CDR1 is LGHDT, CDR2 YNNKEL, per germline (reference sequence). This CDR3 comprises 15 residues. The DNA for the CDR3 is TGTGCCAGCAGCCTACTAGCGGGGGCCCGAGATACGCAGTATTTT. This gives the protein CASSLLAGARDTQYF.

The rearrangement uses TRBV29-1 and TRBJ2-3; D perhaps matches TRBD2 (5 bases). Germline V CDR1 and CDR2: SQVTM, ANQGSEA. Trimming removed 4 bases at V and 1 base at J, with 12 bases between. The CDR3 consists of 14 residues. CDR3 DNA: TGCAGCGTTGGACCGAGCGGAGGCACAGATACGCAGTATTTT. Translated, it gives CSVGPSGGTDTQYF.